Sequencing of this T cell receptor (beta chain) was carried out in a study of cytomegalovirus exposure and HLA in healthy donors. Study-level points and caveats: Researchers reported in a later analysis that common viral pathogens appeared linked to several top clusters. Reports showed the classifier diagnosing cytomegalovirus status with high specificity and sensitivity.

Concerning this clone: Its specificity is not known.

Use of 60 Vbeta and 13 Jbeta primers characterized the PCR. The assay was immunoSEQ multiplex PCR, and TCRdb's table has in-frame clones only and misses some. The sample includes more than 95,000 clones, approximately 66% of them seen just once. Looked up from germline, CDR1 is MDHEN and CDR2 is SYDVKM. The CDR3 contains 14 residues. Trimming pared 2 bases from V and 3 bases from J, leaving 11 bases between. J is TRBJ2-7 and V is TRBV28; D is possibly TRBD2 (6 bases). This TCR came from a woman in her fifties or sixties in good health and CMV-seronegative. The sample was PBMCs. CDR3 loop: CASSLRRGYYEQYF. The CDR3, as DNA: TGTGCCAGCAGTTTAAGGAGGGGTTACTACGAGCAGTACTTC.